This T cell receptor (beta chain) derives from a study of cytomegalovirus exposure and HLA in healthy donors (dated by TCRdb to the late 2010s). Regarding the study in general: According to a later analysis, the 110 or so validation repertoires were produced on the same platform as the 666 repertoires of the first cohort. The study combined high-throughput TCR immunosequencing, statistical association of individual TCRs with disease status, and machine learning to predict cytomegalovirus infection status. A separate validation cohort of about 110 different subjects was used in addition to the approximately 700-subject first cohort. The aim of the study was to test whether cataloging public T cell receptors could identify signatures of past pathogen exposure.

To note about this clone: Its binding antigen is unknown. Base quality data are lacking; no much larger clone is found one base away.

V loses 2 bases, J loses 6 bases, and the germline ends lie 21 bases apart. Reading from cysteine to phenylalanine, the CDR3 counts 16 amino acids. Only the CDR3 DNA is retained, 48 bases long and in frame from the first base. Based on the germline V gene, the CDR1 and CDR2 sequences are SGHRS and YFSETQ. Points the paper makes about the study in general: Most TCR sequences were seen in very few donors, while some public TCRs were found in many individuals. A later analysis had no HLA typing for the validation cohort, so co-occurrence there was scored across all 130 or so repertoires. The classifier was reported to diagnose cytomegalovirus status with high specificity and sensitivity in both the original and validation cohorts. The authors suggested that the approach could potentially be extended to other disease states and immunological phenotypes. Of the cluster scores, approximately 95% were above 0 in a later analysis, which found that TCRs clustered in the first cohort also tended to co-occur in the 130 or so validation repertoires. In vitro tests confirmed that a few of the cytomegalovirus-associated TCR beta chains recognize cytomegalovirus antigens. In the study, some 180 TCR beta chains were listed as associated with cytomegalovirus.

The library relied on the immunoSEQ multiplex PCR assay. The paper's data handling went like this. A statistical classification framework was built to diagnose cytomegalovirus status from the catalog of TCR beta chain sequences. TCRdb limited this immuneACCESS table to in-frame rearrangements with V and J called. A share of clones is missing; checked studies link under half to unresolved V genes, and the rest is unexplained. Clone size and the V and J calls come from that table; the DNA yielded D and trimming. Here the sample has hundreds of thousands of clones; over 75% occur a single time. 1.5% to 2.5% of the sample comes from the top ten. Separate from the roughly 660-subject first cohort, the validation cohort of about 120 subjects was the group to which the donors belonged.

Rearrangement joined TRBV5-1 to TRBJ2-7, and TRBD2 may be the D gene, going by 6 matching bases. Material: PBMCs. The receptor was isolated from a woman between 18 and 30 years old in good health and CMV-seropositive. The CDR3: CASSFTRHRDLSEQYF. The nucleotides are TGCGCCAGCAGCTTCACTCGCCACCGGGACTTAAGCGAGCAGTACTTC.